The clone carrying this TCR beta chain was found a few times. Its antigen is unknown. This sample is drawn from a study of T cell repertoires in cytomegalovirus infection. Findings of the study overall: People with CMV and the relevant HLA were identified by cumulative public TCR beta family frequency.

V lost 4 bases and J lost 7; bases outside the gene matches: 11. CDR3 size: 16 residues. Germline lookup yields CDR1 MNHEY and CDR2 SVGEGT. TCRdb recomputed calls from the reads with MiXCR, one row per CDR3 protein. This table holds more than 400,000 distinct CDR3 sequences, about 30% found once. The chain couples TRBV6-2 or TRBV6-3 to TRBJ2-1; TRBD2 agrees at 9 bases. The sequence came from a human donor in good health (CMV status not recorded). Some clones in this sample may be carry-over from other donors' samples. Sequencing was done on a sample of PBMCs. The CDR3 DNA reads as TGTGCCAGCAGTTCCACCTTAGCGGGAGAATTGAATGAGCAGTTCTTC. This encodes CASSSTLAGELNEQFF.